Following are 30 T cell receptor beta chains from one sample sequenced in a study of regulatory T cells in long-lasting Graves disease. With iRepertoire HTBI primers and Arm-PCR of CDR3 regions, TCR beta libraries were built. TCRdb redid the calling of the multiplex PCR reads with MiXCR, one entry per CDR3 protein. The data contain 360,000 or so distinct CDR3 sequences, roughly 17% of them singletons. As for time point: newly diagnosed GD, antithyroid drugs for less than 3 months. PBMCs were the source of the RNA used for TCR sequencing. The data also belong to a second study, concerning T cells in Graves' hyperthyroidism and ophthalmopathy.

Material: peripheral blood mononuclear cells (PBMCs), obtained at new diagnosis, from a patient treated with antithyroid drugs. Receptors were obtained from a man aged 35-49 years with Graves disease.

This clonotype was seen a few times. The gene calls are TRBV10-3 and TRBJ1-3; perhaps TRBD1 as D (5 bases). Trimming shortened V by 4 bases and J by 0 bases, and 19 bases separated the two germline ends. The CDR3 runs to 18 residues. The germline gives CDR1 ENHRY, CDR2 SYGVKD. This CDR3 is CAISGDGSGHDSGNTIYF. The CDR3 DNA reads TGTGCCATCAGTGGGGACGGCTCTGGCCACGACTCTGGAAACACCATATATTTT.

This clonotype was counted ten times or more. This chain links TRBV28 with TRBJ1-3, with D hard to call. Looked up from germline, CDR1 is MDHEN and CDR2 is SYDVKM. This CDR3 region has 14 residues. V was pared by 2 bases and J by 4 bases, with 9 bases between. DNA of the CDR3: TGTGCCAGCAGTTTAGATGTGGGGGGAAACACCATATATTTT. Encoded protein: CASSLDVGGNTIYF.

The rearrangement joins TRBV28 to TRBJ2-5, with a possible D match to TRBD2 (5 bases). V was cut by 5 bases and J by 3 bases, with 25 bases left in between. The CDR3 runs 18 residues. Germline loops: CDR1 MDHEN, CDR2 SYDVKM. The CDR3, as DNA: TGTGCCAGCAGTCCTAGACCGCTAGGACTTCCCCCGAAAGAGACCCAGTACTTC. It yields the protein CASSPRPLGLPPKETQYF.

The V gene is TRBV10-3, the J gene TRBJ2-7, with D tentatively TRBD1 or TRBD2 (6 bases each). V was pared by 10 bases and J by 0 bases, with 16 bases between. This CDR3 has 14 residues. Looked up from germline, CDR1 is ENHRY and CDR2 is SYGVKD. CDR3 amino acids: CATRGLQSSYEQYF. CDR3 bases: TGTGCCACCAGGGGACTCCAAAGCTCCTACGAGCAGTACTTC.

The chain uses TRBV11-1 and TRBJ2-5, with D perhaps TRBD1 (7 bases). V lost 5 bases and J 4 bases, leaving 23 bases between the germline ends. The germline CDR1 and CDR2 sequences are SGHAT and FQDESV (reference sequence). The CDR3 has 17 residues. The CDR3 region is CASSPSGGSNRRETQYF. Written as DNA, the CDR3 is TGTGCCAGCAGCCCCTCAGGGGGGTCCAACCGGCGAGAGACCCAGTACTTC.

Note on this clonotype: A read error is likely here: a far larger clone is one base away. CDR3 residues: CASSPQGITYEQFF. CDR3 DNA: TGTGCCAGCAGTCCACAGGGAATCACCTACGAGCAGTTCTTC. The rearrangement links TRBV28 to TRBJ2-3, with D possibly being TRBD1 (6 bases). The J call may be wrong; the DNA end is better matched by TRBJ2-1. The CDR3 has 14 residues. CDR1 and CDR2 from the germline V gene are MDHEN and SYDVKM.

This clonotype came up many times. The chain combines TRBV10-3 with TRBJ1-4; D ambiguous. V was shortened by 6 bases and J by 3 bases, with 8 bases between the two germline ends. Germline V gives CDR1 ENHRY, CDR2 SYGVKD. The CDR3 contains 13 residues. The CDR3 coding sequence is TGTGCCATCAGAAAGGGAGCTAATGAAAAACTGTTTTTT. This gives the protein CAIRKGANEKLFF.

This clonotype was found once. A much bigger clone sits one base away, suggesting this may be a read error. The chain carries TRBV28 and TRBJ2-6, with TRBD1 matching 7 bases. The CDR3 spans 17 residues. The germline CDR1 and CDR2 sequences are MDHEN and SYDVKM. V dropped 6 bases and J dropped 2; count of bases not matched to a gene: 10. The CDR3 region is CASSPATGDPGANVLTF. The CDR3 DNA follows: TGTGCCAGCAGCCCGGCAACAGGGGACCCTGGGGCCAACGTCCTGACTTTC.

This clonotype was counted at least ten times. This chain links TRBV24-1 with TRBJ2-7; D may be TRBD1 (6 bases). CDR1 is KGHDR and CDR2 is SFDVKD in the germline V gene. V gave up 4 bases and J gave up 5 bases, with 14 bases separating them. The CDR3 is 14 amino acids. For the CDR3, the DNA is TGTGCCACCAGTGAGTCCGACAGGCCCCACGAGCAGTACTTC. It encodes CATSESDRPHEQYF.

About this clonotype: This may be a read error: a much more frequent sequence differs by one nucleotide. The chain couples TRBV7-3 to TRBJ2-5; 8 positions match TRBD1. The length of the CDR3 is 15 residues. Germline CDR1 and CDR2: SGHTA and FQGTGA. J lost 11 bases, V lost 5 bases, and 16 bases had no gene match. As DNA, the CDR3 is TGTGCCAGCAGCCAGGTGACAGGGGTCAACAATGAGCAGTACTTC. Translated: CASSQVTGVNNEQYF.

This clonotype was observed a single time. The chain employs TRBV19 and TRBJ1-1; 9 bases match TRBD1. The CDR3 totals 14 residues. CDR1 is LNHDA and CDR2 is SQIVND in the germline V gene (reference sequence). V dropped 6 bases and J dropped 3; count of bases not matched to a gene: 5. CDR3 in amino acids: CASRNRGPYTEAFF. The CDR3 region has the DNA TGTGCCAGTAGGAACAGGGGGCCGTACACTGAAGCTTTCTTT. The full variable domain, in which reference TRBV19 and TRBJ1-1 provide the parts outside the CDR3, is DGGITQSPKYLFRKEGQNVTLSCEQNLNHDAMYWYRQDPGQGLRLIYYSQIVNDFQKGDIAEGYSVSREKKESFPLTVTSAQKNPTAFYLCASRNRGPYTEAFFGQGTRLTVV.

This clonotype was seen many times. CDR3 protein: CASRLSGGVNEQFF. The CDR3 bases are TGCGCCAGCAGGCTTAGCGGGGGAGTCAATGAGCAGTTCTTC. The chain uses TRBV5-1 and TRBJ2-1; TRBD2 aligns across 9 bases. V shed 5 bases, J shed 6 bases, and the junction held 6 bases outside the gene matches. The CDR3 has 14 amino acids. Per the germline V gene, CDR1 is SGHRS and CDR2 is YFSETQ.

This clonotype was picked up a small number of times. CDR3 in amino acids: CASGRGRSQTSGELFF. CDR3 coding DNA: TGTGCCAGCGGGCGAGGGCGAAGTCAAACGTCCGGGGAGCTGTTTTTT. The V gene is TRBV10-3, the J gene TRBJ2-2, with D possibly matching TRBD2 (5 bases). In germline, CDR1 is ENHRY, CDR2 SYGVKD. This CDR3 contains 16 residues. V lost 10 bases to trimming and J lost 6 bases, with 24 bases between them.

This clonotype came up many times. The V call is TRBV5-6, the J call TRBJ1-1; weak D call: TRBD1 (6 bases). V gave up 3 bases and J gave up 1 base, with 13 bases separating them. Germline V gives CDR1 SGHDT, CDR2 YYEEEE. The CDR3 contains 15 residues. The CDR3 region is CASSSLMTGNTEAFF. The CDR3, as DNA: TGTGCCAGCAGCTCTTTAATGACAGGGAACACTGAAGCTTTCTTT. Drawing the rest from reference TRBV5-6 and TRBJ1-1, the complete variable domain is DAGVTQSPTHLIKTRGQQVTLRCSPKSGHDTVSWYQQALGQGPQFIFQYYEEEERQRGNFPDRFSGHQFPNYSSELNVNALLLGDSALYLCASSSLMTGNTEAFFGQGTRLTVV.

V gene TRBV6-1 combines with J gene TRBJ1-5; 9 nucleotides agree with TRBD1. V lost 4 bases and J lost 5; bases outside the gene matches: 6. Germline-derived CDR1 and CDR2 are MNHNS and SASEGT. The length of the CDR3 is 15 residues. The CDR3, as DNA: TGTGCCAGCAGTGGGGGACAGGGATGGGATCAGCCCCAGCATTTT. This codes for CASSGGQGWDQPQHF.

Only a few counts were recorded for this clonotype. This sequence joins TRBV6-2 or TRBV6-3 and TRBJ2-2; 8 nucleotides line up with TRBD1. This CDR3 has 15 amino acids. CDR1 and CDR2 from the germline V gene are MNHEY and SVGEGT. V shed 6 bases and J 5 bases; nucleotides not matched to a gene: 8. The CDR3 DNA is TGTGCCAGCAGCCCCGGGACAGGTTTAACCGGGGAGCTGTTTTTT. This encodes CASSPGTGLTGELFF.

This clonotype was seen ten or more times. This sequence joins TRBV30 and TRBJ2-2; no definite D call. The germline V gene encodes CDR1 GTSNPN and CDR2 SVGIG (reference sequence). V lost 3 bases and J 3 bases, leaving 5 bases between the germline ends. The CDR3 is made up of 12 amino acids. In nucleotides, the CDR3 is TGTGCCTGGAGAAGGTACACCGGGGAGCTGTTTTTT. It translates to CAWRRYTGELFF.

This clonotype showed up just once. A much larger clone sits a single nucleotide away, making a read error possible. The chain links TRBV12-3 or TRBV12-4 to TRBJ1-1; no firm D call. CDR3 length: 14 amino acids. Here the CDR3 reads CASSPLRMNTGAFF. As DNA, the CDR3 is TGTGCCAGCAGCCCCTTAAGGATGAACACTGGAGCTTTCTTT.

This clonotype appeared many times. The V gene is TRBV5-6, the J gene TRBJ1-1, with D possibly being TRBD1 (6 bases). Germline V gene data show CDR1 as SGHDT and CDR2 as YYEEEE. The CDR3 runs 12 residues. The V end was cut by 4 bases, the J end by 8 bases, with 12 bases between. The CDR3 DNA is TGTGCCAGCAGCGCCAGGGGTGCGGAAGCTTTCTTT. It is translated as CASSARGAEAFF. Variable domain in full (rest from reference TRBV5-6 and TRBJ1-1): DAGVTQSPTHLIKTRGQQVTLRCSPKSGHDTVSWYQQALGQGPQFIFQYYEEEERQRGNFPDRFSGHQFPNYSSELNVNALLLGDSALYLCASSARGAEAFFGQGTRLTVV.

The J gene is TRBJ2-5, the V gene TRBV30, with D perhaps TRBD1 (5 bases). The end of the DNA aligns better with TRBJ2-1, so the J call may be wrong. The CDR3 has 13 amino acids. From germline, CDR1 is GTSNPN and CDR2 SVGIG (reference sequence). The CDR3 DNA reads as TGTGCCTGGAGGGGGCCCCCCTACAATGAGCAGTTCTTC. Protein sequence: CAWRGPPYNEQFF.

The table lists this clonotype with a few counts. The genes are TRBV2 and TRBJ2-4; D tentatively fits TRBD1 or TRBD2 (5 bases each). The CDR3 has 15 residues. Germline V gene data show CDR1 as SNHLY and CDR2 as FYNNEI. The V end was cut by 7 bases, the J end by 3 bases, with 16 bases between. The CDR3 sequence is CASTPRGAGKNIQYF. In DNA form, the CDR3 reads TGTGCCAGCACCCCGCGAGGGGCCGGCAAAAACATTCAGTACTTC. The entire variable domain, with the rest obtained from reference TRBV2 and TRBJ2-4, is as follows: EPEVTQTPSHQVTQMGQEVILRCVPISNHLYFYWYRQILGQKVEFLVSFYNNEISEKSEIFDDQFSVERPDGSNFTLKIRSTKLEDSAMYFCASTPRGAGKNIQYFGAGTRLSVL.

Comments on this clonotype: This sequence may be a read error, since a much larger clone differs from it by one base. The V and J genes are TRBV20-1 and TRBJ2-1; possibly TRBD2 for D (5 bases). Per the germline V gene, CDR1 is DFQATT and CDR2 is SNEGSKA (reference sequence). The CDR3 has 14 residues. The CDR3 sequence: CSAGVGNSYNKQFF. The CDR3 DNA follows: TGCAGTGCCGGGGTGGGGAACAGCTACAATAAGCAGTTCTTC.

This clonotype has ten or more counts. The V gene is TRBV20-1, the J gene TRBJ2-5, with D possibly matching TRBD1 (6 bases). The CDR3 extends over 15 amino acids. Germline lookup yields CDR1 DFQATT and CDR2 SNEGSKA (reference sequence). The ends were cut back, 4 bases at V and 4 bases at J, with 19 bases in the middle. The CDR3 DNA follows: TGCAGTGCTACCCCCGGGACATCGGATGGAGAGACCCAGTACTTC. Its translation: CSATPGTSDGETQYF.

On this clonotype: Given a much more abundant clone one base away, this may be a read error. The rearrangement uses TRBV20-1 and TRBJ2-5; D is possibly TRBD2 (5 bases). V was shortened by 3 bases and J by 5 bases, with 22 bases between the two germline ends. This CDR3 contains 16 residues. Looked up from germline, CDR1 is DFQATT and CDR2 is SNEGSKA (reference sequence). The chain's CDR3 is CSARAFKASLGETQYF. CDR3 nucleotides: TGCAGTGCTAGGGCTTTTAAGGCTAGCCTCGGGGAGACCCAGTACTTC.

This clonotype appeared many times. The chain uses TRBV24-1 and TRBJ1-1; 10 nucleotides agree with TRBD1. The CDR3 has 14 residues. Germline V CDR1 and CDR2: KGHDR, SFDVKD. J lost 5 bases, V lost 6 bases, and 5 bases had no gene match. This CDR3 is CATSSGTGVTEAFF. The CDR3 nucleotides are TGTGCCACCAGTTCCGGGACAGGGGTAACTGAAGCTTTCTTT.

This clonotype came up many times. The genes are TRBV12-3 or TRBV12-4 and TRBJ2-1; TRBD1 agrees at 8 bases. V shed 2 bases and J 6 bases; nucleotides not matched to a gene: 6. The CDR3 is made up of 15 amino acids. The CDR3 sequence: CASSLFQGARNEQFF. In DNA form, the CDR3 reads TGTGCCAGCAGTTTATTCCAGGGGGCGCGCAATGAGCAGTTCTTC.

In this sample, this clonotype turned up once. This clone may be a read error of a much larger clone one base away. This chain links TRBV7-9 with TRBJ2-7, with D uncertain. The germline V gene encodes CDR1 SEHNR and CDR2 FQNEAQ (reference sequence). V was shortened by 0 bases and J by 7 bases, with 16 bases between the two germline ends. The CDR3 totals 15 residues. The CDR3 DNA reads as TGTGCCAGCAGCTTAGCAGAACTAAGATACAATGAGCAGTACTTC. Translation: CASSLAELRYNEQYF. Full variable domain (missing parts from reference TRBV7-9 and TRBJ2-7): DTGVSQNPRHKITKRGQNVTFRCDPISEHNRLYWYRQTLGQGPEFLTYFQNEAQLEKSRLLSDRFSAERPKGSFSTLEIQRTEQGDSAMYLCASSLAELRYNEQYFGPGTRLTVT.

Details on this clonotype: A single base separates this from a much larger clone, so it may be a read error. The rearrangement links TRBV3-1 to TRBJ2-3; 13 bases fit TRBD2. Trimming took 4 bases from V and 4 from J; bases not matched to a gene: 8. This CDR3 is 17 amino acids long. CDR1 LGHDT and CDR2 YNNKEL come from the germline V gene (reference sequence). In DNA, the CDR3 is TGTGCCAGCAGCCCGCTCCGGACTAGCGGGGGCGCAGATACGCAGTATTTT. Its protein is CASSPLRTSGGADTQYF.

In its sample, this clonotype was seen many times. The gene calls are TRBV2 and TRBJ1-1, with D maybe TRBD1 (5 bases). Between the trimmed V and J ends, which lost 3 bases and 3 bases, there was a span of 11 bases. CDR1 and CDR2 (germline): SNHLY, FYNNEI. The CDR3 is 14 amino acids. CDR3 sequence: CASSDQGTDTEAFF. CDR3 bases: TGTGCCAGCAGTGACCAGGGTACCGACACTGAAGCTTTCTTT. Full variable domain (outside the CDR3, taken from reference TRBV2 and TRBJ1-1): EPEVTQTPSHQVTQMGQEVILRCVPISNHLYFYWYRQILGQKVEFLVSFYNNEISEKSEIFDDQFSVERPDGSNFTLKIRSTKLEDSAMYFCASSDQGTDTEAFFGQGTRLTVV.

The CDR3 loop reads CASSQGQVSNQPQHF. In nucleotides, the CDR3 is TGTGCCAGCAGCCAAGGACAGGTCAGCAATCAGCCCCAGCATTTT. This chain joins TRBV11-2 and TRBJ1-5; 7 bases match TRBD1. From germline, CDR1 is SGHAT and CDR2 FQNNGV. J lost 1 base, V lost 5 bases, and 5 bases had no gene match. This CDR3 comprises 15 residues.